Listed below are T cell receptor beta chains from one sample, sequenced in a study of cytomegalovirus exposure and HLA in healthy donors. Sequencing was performed with immunoSEQ multiplex PCR; in TCRdb, only in-frame clones are kept and a portion is missing. The sample has 70,000 to 90,000 clones, around 65% seen once; the top ten hold 4.9%. Sequencing was done on a sample of PBMCs. The source is a man aged 55 to 70 in good health and CMV-seropositive. Both conserved end residues are part of each CDR3. The D gene is left open where the match is weak. Some rows mark clone size as missing; the rest say once, few, many or name a class of expanded clone.

d_gene: NA
v_gene: TRBV7-9
j_gene: TRBJ2-5
abundance: NA
CDR3nt: TGTGCCAGCAGAGGGGACCAAGAGACCCAGTACTTC
CDR3aa: CASRGDQETQYF

d_gene: NA
v_gene: TRBV5-5
j_gene: TRBJ2-7
abundance: NA
CDR3nt: TGTGCCAGCGGCTTGGGCAGCTACGAGCAGTACTTC
CDR3aa: CASGLGSYEQYF

d_gene: TRBD1
v_gene: TRBV5-4
j_gene: TRBJ2-3
abundance: NA
CDR3nt: TGTGCCAGCAGCAACCCGGGACAGAAGAGCACAGATACGCAGTATTTT
CDR3aa: CASSNPGQKSTDTQYF

d_gene: TRBD2
v_gene: TRBV7-6
j_gene: TRBJ2-3
abundance: once
CDR3nt: TGTGCCAGCAGCTGGGAGGCTAGCGGGGGGGTAGCAGATACGCAGTATTTT
CDR3aa: CASSWEASGGVADTQYF

d_gene: NA
v_gene: TRBV10-3
j_gene: TRBJ1-1
abundance: NA
CDR3nt: TGTGCCATCACTCAGGGGACTGAAGCTTTCTTT
CDR3aa: CAITQGTEAFF

d_gene: TRBD2
v_gene: TRBV6-8
j_gene: TRBJ2-5
abundance: NA
CDR3nt: TGTGCCAGCAGTTACTCCGCGGGGGGGGTTATCCAAGAGACCCAGTACTTC
CDR3aa: CASSYSAGGVIQETQYF

d_gene: TRBD2
v_gene: TRBV5-4
j_gene: TRBJ2-1
abundance: NA
CDR3nt: TGTGCCAGCGGGAAAGAGCGGGGGGCAGACAGTGAGCAGTTCTTC
CDR3aa: CASGKERGADSEQFF

d_gene: NA
v_gene: TRBV4-2
j_gene: TRBJ1-1
abundance: NA
CDR3nt: TGTGCCAGCAGCCAGCACTTTCCTAACACTGAAGCTTTCTTT
CDR3aa: CASSQHFPNTEAFF

d_gene: TRBD2
v_gene: TRBV5-1
j_gene: TRBJ2-1
abundance: NA
CDR3nt: TGCGCCAGCAGCTGGATTCACGCGGGAGACAATGAGCAGTTCTTC
CDR3aa: CASSWIHAGDNEQFF

d_gene: TRBD2
v_gene: TRBV2
j_gene: TRBJ2-3
abundance: NA
CDR3nt: TGTGCCAGCAGTGAAGGCGGGGGAACCACAGATACGCAGTATTTT
CDR3aa: CASSEGGGTTDTQYF

d_gene: NA
v_gene: TRBV28
j_gene: TRBJ1-2
abundance: NA
CDR3nt: TGTGCCAGCAGTTCGGGGTATGGCTACACCTTC
CDR3aa: CASSSGYGYTF

d_gene: TRBD1
v_gene: TRBV11-2
j_gene: TRBJ1-1
abundance: NA
CDR3nt: TGTGCCAGCAGCTCGATATCAGTAAGGCAGGGGGTGAACACTGAAGCTTTCTTT
CDR3aa: CASSSISVRQGVNTEAFF

d_gene: TRBD2
v_gene: TRBV7-9
j_gene: TRBJ2-1
abundance: NA
CDR3nt: TGTGCCAGCAGCCTTCCGGGACTAGGGGGAATTGAGCAGTTCTTC
CDR3aa: CASSLPGLGGIEQFF

d_gene: NA
v_gene: TRBV7-3
j_gene: TRBJ1-1
abundance: NA
CDR3nt: TGTGCCAGCAGCTTAGGGGGCGCGTATGGCACTGAAGCTTTCTTT
CDR3aa: CASSLGGAYGTEAFF